This T cell receptor (beta chain) was obtained from a study of memory CD4+ T cells and cytomegalovirus serostatus. Study-wide points: About 40% of the roughly 160 known CMV-associated TCRbeta sequences appeared in CD4+ memory.

The ends were cut back, 6 bases at V and 3 bases at J, with 24 bases in the middle. CDR3 length: 16 amino acids. The germline gives CDR1 SQVTM, CDR2 ANQGSEA. Assay: immunoSEQ multiplex PCR; the TCRdb copy retains only in-frame clones and omits some. Among 45,000 to 55,000 clones, 78% were seen once, and the ten largest hold more than 0.65%. A word on this clone: Its target is unknown.

Single viable CD3+CD4+CD8-CD45RO+ cells were sorted as the memory CD4+ T cells. The sequence came from an adult in good health and CMV-seronegative. Sequences were obtained from memory CD4+ T cells from blood. The J gene is TRBJ2-7, the V gene TRBV29-1, with a possible D match to TRBD1 (7 bases). The CDR3 sequence: CSVLLPNRGGVYEQYF. The DNA for the CDR3 is TGCAGCGTCCTCCTCCCCAACAGGGGCGGGGTCTACGAGCAGTACTTC.